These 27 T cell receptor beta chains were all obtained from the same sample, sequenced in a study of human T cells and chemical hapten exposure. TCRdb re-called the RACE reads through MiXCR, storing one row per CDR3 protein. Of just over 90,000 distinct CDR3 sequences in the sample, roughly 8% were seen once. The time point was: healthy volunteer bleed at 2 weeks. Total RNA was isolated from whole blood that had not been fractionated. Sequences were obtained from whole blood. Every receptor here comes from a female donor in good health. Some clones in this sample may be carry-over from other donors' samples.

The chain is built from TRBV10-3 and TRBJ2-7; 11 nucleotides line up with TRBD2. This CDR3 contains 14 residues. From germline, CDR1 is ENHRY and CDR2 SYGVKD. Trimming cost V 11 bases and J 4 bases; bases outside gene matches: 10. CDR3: CAVFSGRAGYEQYF. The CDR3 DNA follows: TGTGCCGTCTTTAGCGGGAGGGCCGGGTACGAGCAGTACTTC.

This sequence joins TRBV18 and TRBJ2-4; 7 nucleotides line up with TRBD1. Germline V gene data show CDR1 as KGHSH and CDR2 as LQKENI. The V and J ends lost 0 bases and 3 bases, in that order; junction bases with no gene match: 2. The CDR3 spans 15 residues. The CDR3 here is CASSPPPGGKNIQYF. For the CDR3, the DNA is TGTGCCAGCTCACCACCGCCAGGGGGCAAAAACATTCAGTACTTC.

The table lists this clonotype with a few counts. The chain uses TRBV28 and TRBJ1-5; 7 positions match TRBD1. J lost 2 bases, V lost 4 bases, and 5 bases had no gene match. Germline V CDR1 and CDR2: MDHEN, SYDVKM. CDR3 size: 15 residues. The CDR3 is CASSSPDRGNQPQHF. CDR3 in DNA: TGTGCCAGCAGTTCCCCCGACAGGGGCAATCAGCCCCAGCATTTT.

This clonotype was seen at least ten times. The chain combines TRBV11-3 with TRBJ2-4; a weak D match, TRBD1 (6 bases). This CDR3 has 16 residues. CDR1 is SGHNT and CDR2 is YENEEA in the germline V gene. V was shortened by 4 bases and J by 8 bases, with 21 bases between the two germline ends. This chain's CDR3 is CASSSGRGLPKDIQYF. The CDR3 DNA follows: TGTGCCAGCAGCTCGGGCAGGGGTCTGCCGAAGGACATTCAGTACTTC.

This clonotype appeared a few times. The CDR3: CASRDGLYGYTF. The CDR3 DNA is TGTGCCAGCAGGGACGGACTCTATGGCTACACCTTC. The chain couples TRBV2 to TRBJ1-2; D is uncertain. This CDR3 has 12 amino acids. Deletions cut 6 bases from V and 4 bases from J, with 9 bases between. Germline CDR1 SNHLY, CDR2 FYNNEI.

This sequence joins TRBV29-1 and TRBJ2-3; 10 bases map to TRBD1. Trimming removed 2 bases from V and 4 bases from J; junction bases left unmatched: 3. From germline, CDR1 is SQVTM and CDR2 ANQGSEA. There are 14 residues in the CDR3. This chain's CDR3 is CSVERDRGPDTQYF. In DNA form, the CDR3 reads TGCAGCGTTGAAAGGGACAGGGGACCAGATACGCAGTATTTT.

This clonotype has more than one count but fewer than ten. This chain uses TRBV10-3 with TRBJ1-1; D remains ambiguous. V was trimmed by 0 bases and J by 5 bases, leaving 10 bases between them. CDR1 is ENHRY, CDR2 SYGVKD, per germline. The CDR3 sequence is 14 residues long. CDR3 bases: TGTGCCATCAGTGAGTCGGGTGGGCGGACTGAAGCTTTCTTT. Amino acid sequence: CAISESGGRTEAFF.

CDR3 loop: CATSDPGTSGSTDTQYF. The CDR3 DNA is TGTGCCACCAGTGATCCCGGGACTAGCGGCAGCACAGATACGCAGTATTTT. V usage is TRBV24-1 and J usage is TRBJ2-3; TRBD2 agrees at 11 bases. CDR3 length equals 17 residues. Germline values: CDR1 KGHDR, CDR2 SFDVKD. After removal of 3 bases from V and 0 bases from J, the junction contained 4 bases not matched to a gene.

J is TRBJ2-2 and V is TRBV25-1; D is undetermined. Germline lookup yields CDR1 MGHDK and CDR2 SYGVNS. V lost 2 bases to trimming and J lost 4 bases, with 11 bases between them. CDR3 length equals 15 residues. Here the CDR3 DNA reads TGTGCCAGCAGTGAAATAGGGCAGAGCACCGGGGAGCTGTTTTTT. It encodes CASSEIGQSTGELFF.

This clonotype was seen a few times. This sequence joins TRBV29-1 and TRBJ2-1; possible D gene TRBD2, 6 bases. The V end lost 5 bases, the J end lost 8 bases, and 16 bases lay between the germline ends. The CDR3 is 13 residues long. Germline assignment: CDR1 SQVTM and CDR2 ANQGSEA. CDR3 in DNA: TGCAGCGTTCGGACACCCCGGAGGGATGAGCAGTTCTTC. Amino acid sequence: CSVRTPRRDEQFF.

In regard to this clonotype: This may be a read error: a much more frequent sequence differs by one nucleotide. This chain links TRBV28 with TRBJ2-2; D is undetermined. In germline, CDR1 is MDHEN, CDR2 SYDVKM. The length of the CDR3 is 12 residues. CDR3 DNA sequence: TGTGCAGGGCGGATAAACACCGGGGAGCTGTTTTTT. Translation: CAGRINTGELFF.

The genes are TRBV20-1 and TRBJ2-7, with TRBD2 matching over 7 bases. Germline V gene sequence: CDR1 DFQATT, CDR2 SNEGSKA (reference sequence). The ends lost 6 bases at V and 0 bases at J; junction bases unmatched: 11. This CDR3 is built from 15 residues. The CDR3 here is CSARGGTTPSYEQYF. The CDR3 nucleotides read TGCAGTGCCCGGGGAGGGACTACCCCCTCCTACGAGCAGTACTTC.

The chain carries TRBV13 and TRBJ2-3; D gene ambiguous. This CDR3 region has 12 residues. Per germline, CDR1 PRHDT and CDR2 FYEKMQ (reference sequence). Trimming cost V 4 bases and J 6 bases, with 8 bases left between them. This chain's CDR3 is CASSSIRDTQYF. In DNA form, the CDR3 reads TGTGCCAGCAGCTCCATTAGGGATACGCAGTATTTT.

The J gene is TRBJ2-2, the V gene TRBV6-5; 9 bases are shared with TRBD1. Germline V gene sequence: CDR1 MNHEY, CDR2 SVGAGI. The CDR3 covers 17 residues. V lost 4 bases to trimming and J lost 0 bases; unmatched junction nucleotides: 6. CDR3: CASSFSTGGTNTGELFF. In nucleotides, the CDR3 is TGTGCCAGCAGTTTCTCGACAGGGGGGACGAACACCGGGGAGCTGTTTTTT.

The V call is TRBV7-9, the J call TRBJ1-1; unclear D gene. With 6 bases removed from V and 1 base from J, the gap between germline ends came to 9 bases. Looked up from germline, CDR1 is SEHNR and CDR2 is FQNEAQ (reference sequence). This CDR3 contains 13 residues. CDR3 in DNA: TGTGCCAGCAGTTATGGGCCGAACACTGAAGCTTTCTTT. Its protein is CASSYGPNTEAFF.

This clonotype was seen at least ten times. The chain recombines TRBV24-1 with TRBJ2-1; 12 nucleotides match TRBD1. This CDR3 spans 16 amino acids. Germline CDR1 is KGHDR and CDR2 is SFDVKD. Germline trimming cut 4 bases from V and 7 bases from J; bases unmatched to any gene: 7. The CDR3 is CATSEPGQGARNEQFF. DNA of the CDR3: TGTGCCACCAGTGAACCGGGACAGGGGGCGCGGAATGAGCAGTTCTTC.

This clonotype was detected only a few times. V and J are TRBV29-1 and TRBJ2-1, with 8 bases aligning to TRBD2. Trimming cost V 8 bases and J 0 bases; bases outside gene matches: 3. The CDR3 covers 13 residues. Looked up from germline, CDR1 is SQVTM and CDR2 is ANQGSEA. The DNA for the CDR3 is TGCAGCACCCGGGGGGGCTCCTACAATGAGCAGTTCTTC. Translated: CSTRGGSYNEQFF.

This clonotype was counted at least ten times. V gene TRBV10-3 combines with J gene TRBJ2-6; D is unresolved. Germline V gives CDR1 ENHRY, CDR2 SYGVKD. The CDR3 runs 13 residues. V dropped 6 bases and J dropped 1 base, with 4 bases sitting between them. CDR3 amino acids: CAISGSGANVLTF. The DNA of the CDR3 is TGTGCCATCAGCGGGTCTGGGGCCAACGTCCTGACTTTC.

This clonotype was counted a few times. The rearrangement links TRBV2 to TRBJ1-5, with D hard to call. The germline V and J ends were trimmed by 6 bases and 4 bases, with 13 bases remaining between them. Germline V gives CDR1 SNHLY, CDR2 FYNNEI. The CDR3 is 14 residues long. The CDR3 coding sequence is TGTGCCAGCAGCCTGGCGGGTGGAAATCAGCCCCAGCATTTT. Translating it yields CASSLAGGNQPQHF.

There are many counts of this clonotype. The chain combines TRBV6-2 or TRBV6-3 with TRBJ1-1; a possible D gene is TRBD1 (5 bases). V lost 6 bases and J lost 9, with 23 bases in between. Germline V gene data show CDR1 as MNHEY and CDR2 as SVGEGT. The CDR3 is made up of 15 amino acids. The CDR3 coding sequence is TGTGCCAGCAGCTACCTCGTTCGGGCGCCAGGGCAAGCTTTCTTT. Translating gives CASSYLVRAPGQAFF.

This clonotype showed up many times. The chain's CDR3 is CASSPGTASGNTIYF. The CDR3 coding sequence is TGTGCCAGCAGTCCCGGGACAGCCTCTGGAAACACCATATATTTT. The rearrangement links TRBV28 to TRBJ1-3; 7 bases are a match to TRBD1. The CDR3 sequence is 15 residues long. Germline lookup yields CDR1 MDHEN and CDR2 SYDVKM. Unmatched junction bases numbered 4, after V lost 5 bases and J lost 0 bases.

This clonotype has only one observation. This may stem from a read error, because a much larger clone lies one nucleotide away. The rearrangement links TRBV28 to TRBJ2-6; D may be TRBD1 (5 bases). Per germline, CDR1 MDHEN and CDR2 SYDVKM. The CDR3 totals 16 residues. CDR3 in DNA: TGTGCCAGCAGCCCTGACGGTACCGGTGGGGCCAACTTCCTGACTTTC. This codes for CASSPDGTGGANFLTF.

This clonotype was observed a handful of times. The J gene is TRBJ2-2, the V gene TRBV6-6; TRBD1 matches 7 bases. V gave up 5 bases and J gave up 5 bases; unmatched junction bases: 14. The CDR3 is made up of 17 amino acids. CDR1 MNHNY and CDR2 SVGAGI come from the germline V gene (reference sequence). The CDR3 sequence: CASSTDREKPHTGELFF. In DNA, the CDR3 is TGTGCCAGCAGTACCGACAGGGAGAAACCTCATACCGGGGAGCTGTTTTTT.

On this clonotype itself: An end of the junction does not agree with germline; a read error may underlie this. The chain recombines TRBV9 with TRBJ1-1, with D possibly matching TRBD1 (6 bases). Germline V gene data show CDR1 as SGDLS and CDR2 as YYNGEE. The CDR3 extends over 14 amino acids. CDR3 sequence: CASNVAGGHTEAFF. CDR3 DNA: TGTGCCAGCAACGTAGCTGGGGGGCACACTGAAGCTTTCTTT.

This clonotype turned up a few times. In DNA, the CDR3 is TGCAGTGCTAGGACCCAGGAAGGTGGCAATCAGCCCCAGCATTTT. Its protein is CSARTQEGGNQPQHF. The gene calls are TRBV20-1 and TRBJ1-5; D is unclear. This CDR3 contains 15 residues. In germline, CDR1 is DFQATT, CDR2 SNEGSKA (reference sequence). Trimming took off 3 bases at V and 2 bases at J, with 14 bases between the two ends.

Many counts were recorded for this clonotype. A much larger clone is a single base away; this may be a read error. In nucleotides, the CDR3 is TGTGCCAGCAGTTACTCGACTAGCGGCACAGATACGCAGTATTTT. Residues: CASSYSTSGTDTQYF. The chain is built from TRBV6-5 and TRBJ2-3, with 8 bases aligning to TRBD2. The CDR3 is 15 residues long. Germline lookup yields CDR1 MNHEY and CDR2 SVGAGI. The junction had 0 bases not matched to a gene; V was cut back by 0 bases and J by 1 base.

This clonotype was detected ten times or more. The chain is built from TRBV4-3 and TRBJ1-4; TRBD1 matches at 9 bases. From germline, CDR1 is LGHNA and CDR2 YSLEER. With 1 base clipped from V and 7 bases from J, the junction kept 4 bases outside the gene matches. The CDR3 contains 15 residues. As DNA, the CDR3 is TGCGCCAGCAGCCAAGTTGGGACAGGGACTGAAAAACTGTTTTTT. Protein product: CASSQVGTGTEKLFF.